The 20 T cell receptor beta chains below all came from one sample that was sequenced in a study of PD-L1 blockade in urothelial cancer. The assay was immunoSEQ multiplex PCR, and TCRdb's table has in-frame clones only and misses some. The table includes 45,000 to 50,000 clones, 88% detected once. The specimen was PBMCs, collected around atezolizumab (anti-PD-L1) treatment. The receptors stem from a man aged 80 or over with urothelial cancer.

The DNA of the CDR3 is TGCGCCAGCAGCTTGGAGGCGGGAGAAACCTACGAGCAGTACTTC. Translated, it gives CASSLEAGETYEQYF. This chain joins TRBV5-1 and TRBJ2-7, with TRBD2 matching 7 bases. Per the germline V gene, CDR1 is SGHRS and CDR2 is YFSETQ. CDR3 length equals 15 residues. Germline trimming cut 0 bases from V and 2 bases from J; bases unmatched to any gene: 5. Filled out from reference TRBV5-1 and TRBJ2-7, the complete variable domain reads KAGVTQTPRYLIKTRGQQVTLSCSPISGHRSVSWYQQTPGQGLQFLFEYFSETQRNKGNFPGRFSGRQFSNSRSEMNVSTLELGDSALYLCASSLEAGETYEQYFGPGTRLTVT.

The chain is built from TRBV5-6 and TRBJ1-5; 8 bases are shared with TRBD1. CDR1 and CDR2 from the germline V gene are SGHDT and YYEEEE. J lost 4 bases, V lost 3 bases, and 3 bases had no gene match. This CDR3 is 14 amino acids long. The CDR3 sequence is CASSSGTGNQPQHF. CDR3 bases: TGTGCCAGCAGCTCCGGGACAGGAAATCAGCCCCAGCATTTT.

This clone was detected a few times. The chain couples TRBV2 to TRBJ1-3, with D perhaps matching TRBD1 (6 bases). The CDR3 loop spans 14 amino acids. V gave up 7 bases and J gave up 2 bases, with 12 bases separating them. Germline CDR1 and CDR2: SNHLY and FYNNEI. CDR3 nucleotide sequence: TGTGCCAGCATGGGGGCGGCGGCTGGAAACACCATATATTTT. Its protein product is CASMGAAAGNTIYF.

This sequence joins TRBV4-2 and TRBJ2-1; D might be TRBD2 (6 bases). Per germline, CDR1 LGHNA and CDR2 YNFKEQ. V lost 6 bases, J lost 10 bases, and 19 bases lay in between. The CDR3 runs 14 residues. CDR3 in amino acids: CASSRDLEVREQFF. Here the CDR3 DNA reads TGTGCCAGCAGTCGGGACTTAGAAGTACGGGAGCAGTTCTTC.

The CDR3 region has the DNA TGTGCCAGCAGAATTTCAGGCGCCGGGGCCAACGTCCTGACTTTC. Translated: CASRISGAGANVLTF. The gene calls are TRBV2 and TRBJ2-6; D gene ambiguous. Germline V gene sequence: CDR1 SNHLY, CDR2 FYNNEI. This CDR3 is built from 15 residues. V lost 6 bases and J lost 4, with 13 bases in between.

The chain is built from TRBV25-1 and TRBJ1-2, with TRBD1 identical over 9 bases. CDR3 length equals 14 residues. V shed 4 bases and J 6 bases; nucleotides not matched to a gene: 6. CDR1 and CDR2 from the germline V gene are MGHDK and SYGVNS. The CDR3 spells CASSAGTGPDGYTF. CDR3 bases: TGTGCCAGCAGTGCGGGGACAGGGCCAGATGGCTACACCTTC.

The chain employs TRBV11-3 and TRBJ2-7; TRBD2 might be the D (6 bases). The CDR3 runs 15 residues. Germline CDR1 reads SGHNT; CDR2 reads YENEEA. The V end lost 4 bases, the J end lost 0 bases, and 13 bases lay between the germline ends. CDR3 sequence (DNA): TGTGCCAGCAGCTACCGGGGGTCAGACTCCTACGAGCAGTACTTC. This translates into CASSYRGSDSYEQYF. The entire variable domain, with the rest obtained from reference TRBV11-3 and TRBJ2-7, is as follows: EAGVVQSPRYKIIEKKQPVAFWCNPISGHNTLYWYLQNLGQGPELLIRYENEEAVDDSQLPKDRFSAERLKGVDSTLKIQPAELGDSAVYLCASSYRGSDSYEQYFGPGTRLTVT.

The rearrangement uses TRBV6-5 and TRBJ2-1; 9 bases map to TRBD1. The CDR3 loop spans 15 amino acids. Unmatched junction bases numbered 15, after V lost 4 bases and J lost 14 bases. In germline, CDR1 is MNHEY, CDR2 SVGAGI. The CDR3 coding sequence is TGTGCCAGCAGTTCACCTGCGGACAGGGGAGAATTGGAGTTCTTC. The encoded protein is CASSSPADRGELEFF.

V is TRBV6-6 and J is TRBJ1-1; tentatively, D is TRBD1 (6 bases). The germline V and J ends were trimmed by 2 bases and 1 base, with 11 bases remaining between them. This CDR3 has 15 residues. Germline-derived CDR1 and CDR2 are MNHNY and SVGAGI (reference sequence). DNA of the CDR3: TGTGCCAGCAGTTACCGGGACACGGGGAACACTGAAGCTTTCTTT. Its translation: CASSYRDTGNTEAFF.

The V call is TRBV7-9, the J call TRBJ1-2; weak D call: TRBD1 (6 bases). V was cut by 6 bases and J by 4 bases, with 9 bases left in between. CDR1 and CDR2 (germline): SEHNR, FQNEAQ (reference sequence). There are 12 residues in the CDR3. In nucleotides, the CDR3 is TGTGCCAGCAGTTTGGACAGCTATGGCTACACCTTC. Encoded protein: CASSLDSYGYTF.

This chain links TRBV21-1 with TRBJ2-3; the table calls TRBD2, which could not be checked here. TRBV21-1 has pseudogene status. This CDR3 comprises 15 residues. The CDR3 DNA reads TGTGCCAGCAGCCCCCGGGGGACCTCCACAGATACGCAGTATTTT. Protein sequence: CASSPRGTSTDTQYF.

The chain carries TRBV19 and TRBJ2-1, with D maybe TRBD1 (5 bases). Germline CDR1 LNHDA, CDR2 SQIVND (reference sequence). With 4 bases removed from V and 0 bases from J, the gap between germline ends came to 10 bases. CDR3 length equals 15 residues. In nucleotides, the CDR3 is TGTGCCAGTAGTAGCGACAGTCGCTCCTACAATGAGCAGTTCTTC. It translates to CASSSDSRSYNEQFF. Full variable domain (outside the CDR3, taken from reference TRBV19 and TRBJ2-1): DGGITQSPKYLFRKEGQNVTLSCEQNLNHDAMYWYRQDPGQGLRLIYYSQIVNDFQKGDIAEGYSVSREKKESFPLTVTSAQKNPTAFYLCASSSDSRSYNEQFFGPGTRLTVL.

The rearrangement uses TRBV5-5 and TRBJ1-3; TRBD1 is a possible D gene (6 bases). Germline CDR1 is SGHKS and CDR2 is YYEKEE (reference sequence). Between the trimmed V and J ends, which lost 2 bases and 4 bases, there was a span of 19 bases. The CDR3 extends over 17 amino acids. DNA for the CDR3: TGTGCCAGCAGCTTAGGTTGGCTTGCAGGGGCAGGAAACACCATATATTTT. It codes for CASSLGWLAGAGNTIYF. Using reference TRBV5-5 and TRBJ1-3 for the parts outside the CDR3, the full variable domain is DAGVTQSPTHLIKTRGQQVTLRCSPISGHKSVSWYQQVLGQGPQFIFQYYEKEERGRGNFPDRFSARQFPNYSSELNVNALLLGDSALYLCASSLGWLAGAGNTIYFGEGSWLTVV.

V gene TRBV10-2 combines with J gene TRBJ2-1; 7 bases agree with TRBD1. The CDR3 totals 16 residues. Trimming removed 3 bases from V and 10 bases from J; junction bases left unmatched: 15. In germline, CDR1 is WSHSY, CDR2 SAAADI. The CDR3 DNA follows: TGCGCCAGCAGTGATCAGAGACAGGGCCTAAGGCGCGAGCAGTTCTTC. Translated, it gives CASSDQRQGLRREQFF.

The rearrangement uses TRBV19 and TRBJ2-2; the D gene is possibly TRBD2 (6 bases). Germline loops: CDR1 LNHDA, CDR2 SQIVND (reference sequence). The CDR3 is made up of 17 amino acids. With 4 bases removed from V and 4 bases from J, the gap between germline ends came to 19 bases. This chain's CDR3 is CASSRRSQRVGTGELFF. DNA of the CDR3: TGTGCCAGTAGTAGAAGGAGCCAGCGGGTCGGCACCGGGGAGCTGTTTTTT.

V usage is TRBV15 and J usage is TRBJ2-6, with D perhaps TRBD2 (5 bases). Per the germline V gene, CDR1 is LNHNV and CDR2 is YYDKDF (reference sequence). Trimming removed 0 bases from V and 0 bases from J, with 18 bases in between. This CDR3 comprises 20 residues. The CDR3 DNA sequence: TGTGCCACCAGCAGAGATCTGGGGTCGCCTCGGGGCTCTGGGGCCAACGTCCTGACTTTC. Translation gives CATSRDLGSPRGSGANVLTF.

The CDR3 loop reads CASSPGQSYGYTF. CDR3 bases: TGTGCCAGCAGTCCTGGACAGAGCTATGGCTACACCTTC. V and J are TRBV2 and TRBJ1-2; TRBD1 is a possible D gene (6 bases). Trimming pared 5 bases from V and 4 bases from J, leaving 11 bases between. The CDR3 is 13 amino acids. Germline CDR1 is SNHLY and CDR2 is FYNNEI.

The J gene is TRBJ2-3, the V gene TRBV19; TRBD2 matches at 10 bases. CDR3 size: 16 residues. Germline V gives CDR1 LNHDA, CDR2 SQIVND (reference sequence). V was pared by 5 bases and J by 3 bases, with 8 bases of the junction left unmatched. The DNA of the CDR3 is TGTGCCAGTAGTGCGCAACTAGCGGGAACGACAGATACGCAGTATTTT. Protein product: CASSAQLAGTTDTQYF.

The J gene is TRBJ2-7, the V gene TRBV6-1, with D tentatively TRBD2 (5 bases). CDR1 MNHNS and CDR2 SASEGT come from the germline V gene. The V end lost 10 bases, the J end lost 0 bases, and 10 bases lay between the germline ends. This CDR3 is built from 12 residues. CDR3 amino acids: CATQRLSYEQYF. In DNA form, the CDR3 reads TGTGCCACTCAGCGGCTCTCCTACGAGCAGTACTTC.

The chain combines TRBV7-9 with TRBJ2-5; 10 positions match TRBD2. The V gene end was trimmed by 5 bases and the J gene end by 2 bases; junction bases not matched to a gene: 8. The germline V gene has CDR1 SEHNR and CDR2 FQNEAQ (reference sequence). This CDR3 contains 16 residues. CDR3 sequence: CASSKLAGLIQETQYF. The CDR3, as DNA: TGTGCCAGCAGCAAACTAGCGGGACTAATTCAAGAGACCCAGTACTTC.